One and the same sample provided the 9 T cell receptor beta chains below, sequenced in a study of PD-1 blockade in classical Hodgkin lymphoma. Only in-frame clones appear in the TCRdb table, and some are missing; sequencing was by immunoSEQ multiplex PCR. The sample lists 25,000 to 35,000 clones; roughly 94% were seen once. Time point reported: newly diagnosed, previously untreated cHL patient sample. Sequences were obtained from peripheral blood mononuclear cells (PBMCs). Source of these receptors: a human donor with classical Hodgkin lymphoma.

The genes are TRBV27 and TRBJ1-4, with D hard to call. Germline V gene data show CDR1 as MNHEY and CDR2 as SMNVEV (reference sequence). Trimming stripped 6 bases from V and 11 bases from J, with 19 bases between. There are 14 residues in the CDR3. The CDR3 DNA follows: TGTGCCAGCAGCTTAGGGCCCAATTCGGGGAAACTGTTTTTT. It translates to CASSLGPNSGKLFF.

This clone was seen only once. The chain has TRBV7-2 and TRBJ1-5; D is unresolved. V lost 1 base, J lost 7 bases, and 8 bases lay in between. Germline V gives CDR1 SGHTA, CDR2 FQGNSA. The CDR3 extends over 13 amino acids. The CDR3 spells CASSLDVAQPQHF. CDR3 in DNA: TGTGCCAGCAGCTTAGATGTGGCCCAGCCCCAGCATTTT. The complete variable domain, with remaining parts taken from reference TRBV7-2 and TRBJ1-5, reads GAGVSQSPSNKVTEKGKDVELRCDPISGHTALYWYRQSLGQGLEFLIYFQGNSAPDKSGLPSDRFSAERTGGSVSTLTIQRTQQEDSAVYLCASSLDVAQPQHFGDGTRLSIL.

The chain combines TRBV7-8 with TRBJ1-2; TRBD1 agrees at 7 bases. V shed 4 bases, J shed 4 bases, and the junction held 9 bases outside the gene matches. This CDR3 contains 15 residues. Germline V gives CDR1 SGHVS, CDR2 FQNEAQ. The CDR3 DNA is TGTGCCAGCAGCTCGCCCCGGACAGGCCTCTATGGCTACACCTTC. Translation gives CASSSPRTGLYGYTF. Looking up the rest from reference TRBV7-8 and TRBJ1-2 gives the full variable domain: GAGVSQSPRYKVAKRGQDVALRCDPISGHVSLFWYQQALGQGPEFLTYFQNEAQLDKSGLPSDRFFAERPEGSVSTLKIQRTQQEDSAVYLCASSSPRTGLYGYTFGSGTRLTVV.

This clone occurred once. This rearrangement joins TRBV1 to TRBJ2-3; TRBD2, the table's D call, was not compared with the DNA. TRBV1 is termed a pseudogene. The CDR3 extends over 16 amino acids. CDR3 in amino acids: CTSSHEDSSRGDTQYF. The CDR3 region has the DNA TGCACCAGCAGCCACGAAGACTCTTCTCGAGGAGATACGCAGTATTTT.

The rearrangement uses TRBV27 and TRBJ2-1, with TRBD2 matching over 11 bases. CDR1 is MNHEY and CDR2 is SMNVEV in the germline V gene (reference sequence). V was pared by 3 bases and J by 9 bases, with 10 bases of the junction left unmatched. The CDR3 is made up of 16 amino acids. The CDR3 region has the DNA TGTGCCAGCAGTTTCCGTCAAACTAGCGGGAGAATTGAGCAGTTCTTC. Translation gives CASSFRQTSGRIEQFF.

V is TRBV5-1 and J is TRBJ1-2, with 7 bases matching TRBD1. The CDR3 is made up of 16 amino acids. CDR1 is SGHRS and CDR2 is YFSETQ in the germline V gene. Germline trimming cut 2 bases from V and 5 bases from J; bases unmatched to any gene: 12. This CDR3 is CASSLTGTAKIYGYTF. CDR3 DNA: TGCGCCAGCAGCTTAACCGGGACAGCCAAGATATATGGCTACACCTTC.

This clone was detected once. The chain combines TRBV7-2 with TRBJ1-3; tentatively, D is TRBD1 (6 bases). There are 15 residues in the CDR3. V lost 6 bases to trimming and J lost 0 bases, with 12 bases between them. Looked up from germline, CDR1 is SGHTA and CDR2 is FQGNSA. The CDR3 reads CASSPTGNSGNTIYF. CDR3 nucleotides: TGTGCCAGCAGTCCTACAGGGAACTCTGGAAACACCATATATTTT.

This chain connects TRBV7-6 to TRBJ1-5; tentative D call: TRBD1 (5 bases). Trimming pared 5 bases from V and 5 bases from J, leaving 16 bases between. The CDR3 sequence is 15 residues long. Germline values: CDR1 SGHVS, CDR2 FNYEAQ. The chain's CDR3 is CASSIASGKYQPQHF. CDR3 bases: TGTGCCAGCAGCATTGCGTCAGGGAAATATCAGCCCCAGCATTTT.

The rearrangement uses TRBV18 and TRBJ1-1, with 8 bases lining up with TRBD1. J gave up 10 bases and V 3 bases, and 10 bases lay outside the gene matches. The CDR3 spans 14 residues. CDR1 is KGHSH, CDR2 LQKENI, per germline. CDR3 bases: TGTGCCAGCTCACCTGGCCGGGACAGGAAGGCAGCTTTCTTT. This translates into CASSPGRDRKAAFF. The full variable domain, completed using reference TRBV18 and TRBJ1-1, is NAGVMQNPRHLVRRRGQEARLRCSPMKGHSHVYWYRQLPEEGLKFMVYLQKENIIDESGMPKERFSAEFPKEGPSILRIQQVVRGDSAAYFCASSPGRDRKAAFFGQGTRLTVV.